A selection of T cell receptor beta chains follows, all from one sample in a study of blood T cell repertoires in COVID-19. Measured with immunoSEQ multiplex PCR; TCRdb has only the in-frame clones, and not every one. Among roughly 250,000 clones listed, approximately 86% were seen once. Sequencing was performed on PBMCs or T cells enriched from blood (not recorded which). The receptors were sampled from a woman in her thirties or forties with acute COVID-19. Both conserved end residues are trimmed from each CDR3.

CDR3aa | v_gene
ASSYDSNSNQPQH | TRBV6-5
ASSQDVGTGNYGYT | TRBV4-1
ASSLGGWGQPTDTQY | TRBV11-3
ASSPGQANTGELF | TRBV5-5
ASSQEFGTLGGYEQY | TRBV4-1
ASRPTGPSANEQF | TRBV11-3
ASSQIGRDHTEAF | TRBV4-1
ASSGGGLPSLGTEAF | TRBV5-1
ASSTDRGVIQMNTEAF | TRBV19
ASSQDYRQGDYGYT | TRBV3-1/TRBV3-2
ASSPQGAVRGDTQY | TRBV4-2
ATSYPRQGVGSTDTQY | TRBV24-1